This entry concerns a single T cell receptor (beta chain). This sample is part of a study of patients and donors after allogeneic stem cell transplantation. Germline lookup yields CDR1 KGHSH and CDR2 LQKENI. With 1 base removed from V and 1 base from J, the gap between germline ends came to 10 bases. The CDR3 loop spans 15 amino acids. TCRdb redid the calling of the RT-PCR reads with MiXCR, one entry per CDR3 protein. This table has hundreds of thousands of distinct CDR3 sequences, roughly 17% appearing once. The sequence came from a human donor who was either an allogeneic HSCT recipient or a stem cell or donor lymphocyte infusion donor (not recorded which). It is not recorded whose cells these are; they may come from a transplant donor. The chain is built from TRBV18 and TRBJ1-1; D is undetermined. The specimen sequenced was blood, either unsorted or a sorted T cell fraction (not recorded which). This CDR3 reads CASSPLRPPNTEAFF. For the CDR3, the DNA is TGTGCCAGCTCACCACTAAGGCCTCCGAACACTGAAGCTTTCTTT.